This TCR beta chain was identified during a study of vaccination effects on CD4 cells after COVID-19. Using immunoSEQ multiplex PCR, the repertoire was profiled, and TCRdb retains in-frame clones only, with some absent. Found here are around 30,000 clones, approximately 79% of them singletons; the top ten hold around 5.9%. Antigen-specific CD4+ T cells expanded by the ViraFEST assay with viral peptide pools were then sequenced. The culture ran for 9 to 11 days, and then CD4+ T cells were isolated. As their vaccination, participants received two doses of either BNT162b2 or mRNA-1273. Each vaccine recipient was nucleocapsid antibody negative and had no prior SARS-CoV-2 infection. Half of the medium was exchanged for IL-2 medium on both days 3 and 7. Whole-study results and caveats: The study dataset contains few convalescent patients and includes no early post-infection timepoints.

On this clone: Its antigen is still unknown.

This specimen was CD4+ T cells from PBMCs cultured with SARS-CoV-2 spike peptides, taken after COVID-19 vaccination. This receptor was identified in a human donor who received a COVID-19 vaccine. Some clones in this sample may be carry-over from other donors' samples.

CDR3 loop: CSSSRTSGGPTDTQYF. The CDR3 DNA is TGCAGCTCCTCCCGTACTAGCGGGGGGCCCACAGATACGCAGTATTTT. V and J are TRBV29-1 and TRBJ2-3; 12 positions match TRBD2. J gave up 2 bases and V 8 bases, and 11 bases lay outside the gene matches. There are 16 residues in the CDR3. In germline, CDR1 is SQVTM, CDR2 ANQGSEA.